The TCR beta chain under discussion was sequenced for a study of blood T cell repertoires in COVID-19. Generated by immunoSEQ multiplex PCR, the TCRdb table keeps only in-frame clones and is missing some. Of about 370,000 clones in the sample, roughly nine tenths were seen once. This study enrolled people aged about 18 to 90 from approximately 24 US geographic areas. The CDR3 has 14 residues. The germline V gene has CDR1 SNHLY and CDR2 FYNNEI. The V end lost 6 bases, the J end lost 0 bases, and 10 bases lay between the germline ends. This receptor was obtained from a man younger than 30 who had recovered from COVID-19. The rearrangement joins TRBV2 to TRBJ2-3; D may be TRBD1 (5 bases). The sequenced sample consisted of PBMCs or T cells enriched from blood (not recorded which). CDR3 nucleotides: TGTGCCAGCAGACAGACAGTTAGCACAGATACGCAGTATTTT. Translation gives CASRQTVSTDTQYF.